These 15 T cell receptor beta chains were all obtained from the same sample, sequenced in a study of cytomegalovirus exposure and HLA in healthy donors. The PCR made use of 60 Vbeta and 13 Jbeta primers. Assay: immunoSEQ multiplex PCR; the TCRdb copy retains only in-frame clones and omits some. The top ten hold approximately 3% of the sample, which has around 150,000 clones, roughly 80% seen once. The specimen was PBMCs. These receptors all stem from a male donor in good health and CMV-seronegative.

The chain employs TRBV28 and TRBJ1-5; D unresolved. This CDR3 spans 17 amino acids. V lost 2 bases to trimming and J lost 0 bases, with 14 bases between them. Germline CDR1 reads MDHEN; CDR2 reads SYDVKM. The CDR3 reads CASSLGRSYYSNQPQHF. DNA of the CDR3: TGTGCCAGCAGTTTAGGTCGCAGTTACTATAGCAATCAGCCCCAGCATTTT.

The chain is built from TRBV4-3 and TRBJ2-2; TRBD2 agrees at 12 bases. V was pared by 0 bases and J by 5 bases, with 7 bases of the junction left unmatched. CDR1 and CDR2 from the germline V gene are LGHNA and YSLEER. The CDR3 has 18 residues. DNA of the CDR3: TGCGCCAGCAGCCAAGATCTAGGACTAGCGGGAAGAACCGGGGAGCTGTTTTTT. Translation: CASSQDLGLAGRTGELFF.

The CDR3 spells CASSLSTGVGGGNTIYF. The DNA for the CDR3 is TGTGCCAGCAGCCTCTCGACCGGGGTAGGGGGTGGAAACACCATATATTTT. The chain has TRBV7-2 and TRBJ1-3, with TRBD1 as a possible D gene (6 bases). The CDR3 runs to 17 residues. The germline gives CDR1 SGHTA, CDR2 FQGNSA. The V end was cut by 5 bases, the J end by 3 bases, with 20 bases between.

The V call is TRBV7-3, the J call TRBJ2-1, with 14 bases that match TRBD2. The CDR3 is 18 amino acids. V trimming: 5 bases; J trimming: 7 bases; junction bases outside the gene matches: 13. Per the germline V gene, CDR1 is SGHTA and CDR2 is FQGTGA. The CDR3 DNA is TGTGCCAGCAGCCTGGGGACTAGCGGGAGAAGGTTGGGTAATGAGCAGTTCTTC. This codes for CASSLGTSGRRLGNEQFF. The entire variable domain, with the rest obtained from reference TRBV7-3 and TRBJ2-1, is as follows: GAGVSQTPSNKVTEKGKYVELRCDPISGHTALYWYRQSLGQGPEFLIYFQGTGAADDSGLPNDRFFAVRPEGSVSTLKIQRTERGDSAVYLCASSLGTSGRRLGNEQFFGPGTRLTVL.

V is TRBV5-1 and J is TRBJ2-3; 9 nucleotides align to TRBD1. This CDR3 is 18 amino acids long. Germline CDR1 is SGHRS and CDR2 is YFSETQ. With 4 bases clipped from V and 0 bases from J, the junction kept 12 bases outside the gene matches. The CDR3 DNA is TGCGCCAGCAGCCCCCCGGACAGGGGCTCGTACAGCACAGATACGCAGTATTTT. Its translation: CASSPPDRGSYSTDTQYF. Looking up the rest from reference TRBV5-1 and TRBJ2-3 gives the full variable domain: KAGVTQTPRYLIKTRGQQVTLSCSPISGHRSVSWYQQTPGQGLQFLFEYFSETQRNKGNFPGRFSGRQFSNSRSEMNVSTLELGDSALYLCASSPPDRGSYSTDTQYFGPGTRLTVL.

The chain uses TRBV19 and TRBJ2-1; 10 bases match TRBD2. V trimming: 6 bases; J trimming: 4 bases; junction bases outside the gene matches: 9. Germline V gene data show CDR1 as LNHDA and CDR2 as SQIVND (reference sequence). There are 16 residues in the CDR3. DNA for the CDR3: TGTGCCAGTAGCACGCTCACTAGCGGGATTTACAATGAGCAGTTCTTC. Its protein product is CASSTLTSGIYNEQFF.

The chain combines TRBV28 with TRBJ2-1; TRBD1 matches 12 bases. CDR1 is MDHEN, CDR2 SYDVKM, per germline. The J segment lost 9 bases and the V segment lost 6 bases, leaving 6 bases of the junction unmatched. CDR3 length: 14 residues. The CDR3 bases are TGTGCCAGCAGGGAAACGGGACAGGGGGCTGAGCAGTTCTTC. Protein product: CASRETGQGAEQFF. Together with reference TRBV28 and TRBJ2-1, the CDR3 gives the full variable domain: DVKVTQSSRYLVKRTGEKVFLECVQDMDHENMFWYRQDPGLGLRLIYFSYDVKMKEKGDIPEGYSVSREKKERFSLILESASTNQTSMYLCASRETGQGAEQFFGPGTRLTVL.

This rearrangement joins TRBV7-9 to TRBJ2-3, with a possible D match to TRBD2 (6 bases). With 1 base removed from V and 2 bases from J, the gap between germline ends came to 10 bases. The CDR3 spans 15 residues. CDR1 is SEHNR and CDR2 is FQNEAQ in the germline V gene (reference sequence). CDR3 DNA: TGTGCCAGCAGCTTAGTGGGGGGAGCCACAGATACGCAGTATTTT. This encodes CASSLVGGATDTQYF.

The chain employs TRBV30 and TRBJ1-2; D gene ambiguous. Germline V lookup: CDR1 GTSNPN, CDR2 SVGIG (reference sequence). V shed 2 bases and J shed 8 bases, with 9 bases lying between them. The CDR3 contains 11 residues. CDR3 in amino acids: CAWSQVNGYTF. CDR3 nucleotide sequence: TGTGCCTGGAGTCAGGTCAACGGCTACACCTTC.

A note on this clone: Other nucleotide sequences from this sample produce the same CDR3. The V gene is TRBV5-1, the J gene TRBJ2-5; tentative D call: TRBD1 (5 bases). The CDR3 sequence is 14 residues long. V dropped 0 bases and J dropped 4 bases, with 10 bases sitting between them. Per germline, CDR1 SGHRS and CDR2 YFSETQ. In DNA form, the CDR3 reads TGCGCCAGCAGCTTGGTGGGGCCGGGAGAGACCCAGTACTTC. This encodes CASSLVGPGETQYF.

The CDR3 region is CASSTSPTKERYEQYF. The CDR3 nucleotides are TGTGCCAGTAGTACTTCCCCCACGAAGGAGAGGTACGAGCAGTACTTC. V gene TRBV19 combines with J gene TRBJ2-7; no reliable D call. V dropped 4 bases and J dropped 4 bases, with 20 bases sitting between them. Germline V gene sequence: CDR1 LNHDA, CDR2 SQIVND (reference sequence). CDR3 size: 16 residues.

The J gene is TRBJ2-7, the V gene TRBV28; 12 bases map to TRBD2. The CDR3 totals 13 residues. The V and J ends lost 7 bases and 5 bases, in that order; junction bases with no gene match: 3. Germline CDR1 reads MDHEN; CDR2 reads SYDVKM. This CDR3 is CASIPSGRDEQYF. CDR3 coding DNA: TGTGCCAGCATACCTAGCGGGAGGGACGAGCAGTACTTC.

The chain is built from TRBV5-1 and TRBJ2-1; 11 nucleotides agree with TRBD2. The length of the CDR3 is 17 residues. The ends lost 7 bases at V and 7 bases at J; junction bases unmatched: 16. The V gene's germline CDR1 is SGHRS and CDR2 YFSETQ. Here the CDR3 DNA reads TGCGCCAGCCGAAGGGATCTAGCGGGAGGTCCGGGGAATGAGCAGTTCTTC. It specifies CASRRDLAGGPGNEQFF.

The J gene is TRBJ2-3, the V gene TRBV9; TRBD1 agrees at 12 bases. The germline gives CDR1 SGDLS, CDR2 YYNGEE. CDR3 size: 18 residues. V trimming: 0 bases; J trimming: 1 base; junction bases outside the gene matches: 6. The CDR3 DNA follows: TGTGCCAGCAGCGTAGAAGGGACAGGGGGCGGCGGCACAGATACGCAGTATTTT. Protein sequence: CASSVEGTGGGGTDTQYF.

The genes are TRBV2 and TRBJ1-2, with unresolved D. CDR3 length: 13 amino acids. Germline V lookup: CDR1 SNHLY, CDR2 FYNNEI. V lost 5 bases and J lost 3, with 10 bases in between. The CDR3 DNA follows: TGTGCCAGCAGTAGGAGTTCTTACTATGGCTACACCTTC. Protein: CASSRSSYYGYTF.